This paragraph covers one T cell receptor (beta chain) sequence. Antigen unknown. The entry originates in a study of cytomegalovirus exposure and HLA in healthy donors. The study's findings and limits: Differences between HLA loci emerged in a later analysis of TCR association rates, with DRB1 most and HLA-C fewest. For most subjects, TCR beta sequences were reported to predict HLA-A and HLA-B alleles with accuracy.

The CDR3 loop spans 15 amino acids. V lost 2 bases to trimming and J lost 5 bases, with 15 bases between them. The germline V gene has CDR1 MNHEY and CDR2 SVGAGI. 60 Vbeta and 13 Jbeta primers were used in PCR. Some clones are missing from TCRdb's copy, which holds only in-frame ones; the method was immunoSEQ multiplex PCR. The table includes approximately 100,000 clones, approximately 70% detected once. Sequencing input: PBMCs. The rearrangement links TRBV6-5 to TRBJ1-1, with a possible D match to TRBD1 (6 bases). This TCR was sampled from a man aged 35 to 55 in good health and CMV-seropositive. The CDR3, as DNA: TGTGCCAGCAGTTACATCTTAGGGGGGGGGACTGAAGCTTTCTTT. Residues: CASSYILGGGTEAFF.